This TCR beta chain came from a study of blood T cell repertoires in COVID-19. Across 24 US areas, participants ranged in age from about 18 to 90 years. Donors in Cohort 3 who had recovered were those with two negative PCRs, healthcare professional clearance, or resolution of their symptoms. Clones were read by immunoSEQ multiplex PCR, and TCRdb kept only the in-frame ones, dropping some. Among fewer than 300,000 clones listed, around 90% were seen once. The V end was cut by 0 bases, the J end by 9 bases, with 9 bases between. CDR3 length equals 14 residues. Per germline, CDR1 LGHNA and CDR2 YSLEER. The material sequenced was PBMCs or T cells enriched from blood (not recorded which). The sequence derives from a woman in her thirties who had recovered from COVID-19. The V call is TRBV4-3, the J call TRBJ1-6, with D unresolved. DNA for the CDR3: TGCGCCAGCAGCCAAGAGAGGGAGGGTTCACCCCTCCACTTT. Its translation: CASSQEREGSPLHF.